These 5 T cell receptor beta chains came from one sample sequenced in a study of CD8+CD57+ T cells in acquired aplastic anemia. Researchers used genomic DNA as the template to profile TCR beta VDJ and CDR3. Each CDR3 protein gets one entry after TCRdb re-called the reads with MiXCR. The sample holds about 190,000 distinct CDR3 sequences, about 53% seen once. Material for sequencing was sorted CD4+, CD8+, or CD8+CD57+ T cells (not recorded which) from PBMCs. The origin of the receptors is a human donor in good health, serving as a control.

This clonotype was detected many times. This chain joins TRBV2 and TRBJ2-1; 10 nucleotides agree with TRBD1. The germline CDR1 and CDR2 sequences are SNHLY and FYNNEI. The J segment lost 6 bases and the V segment lost 7 bases, leaving 9 bases of the junction unmatched. The CDR3 loop spans 15 amino acids. This CDR3 is CASTQGWDRGNEQFF. The CDR3 bases are TGTGCCAGCACCCAAGGTTGGGACAGGGGCAATGAGCAGTTCTTC.

For this clonotype: The junction departs from germline at one end; a sequencing error may be responsible. The V and J genes are TRBV10-3 and TRBJ1-1; TRBD1 matches 11 bases. There are 15 residues in the CDR3. Germline CDR1 ENHRY, CDR2 SYGVKD. CDR3 protein: CASSEVGTGGTEAFF. CDR3 DNA: TGTGCCAGCAGTGAAGTCGGGACAGGGGGCACTGAAGCTTTCTTT.

This rearrangement joins TRBV7-2 to TRBJ2-2; D gene ambiguous. The CDR3 is made up of 13 amino acids. Germline CDR1 is SGHTA and CDR2 is FQGNSA. Trimming shortened V by 1 base and J by 6 bases, and 6 bases separated the two germline ends. As DNA, the CDR3 is TGTGCCAGCAGCTTAGATGTTCCCGGGGAGCTGTTTTTT. It is translated as CASSLDVPGELFF.

This clonotype was counted at least ten times. This chain links TRBV19 with TRBJ2-3, with 8 bases fitting TRBD2. J gave up 6 bases and V 6 bases, and 11 bases lay outside the gene matches. The CDR3 contains 15 residues. Per germline, CDR1 LNHDA and CDR2 SQIVND (reference sequence). The DNA for the CDR3 is TGTGCCAGTAGGAATCTAGCGGGCGTTTGGGATACGCAGTATTTT. It translates to CASRNLAGVWDTQYF.

This clonotype was seen only once. The genes are TRBV7-9 and TRBJ1-2, with 7 bases lining up with TRBD1. V lost 0 bases to trimming and J lost 6 bases; unmatched junction nucleotides: 10. Germline V gene data show CDR1 as SEHNR and CDR2 as FQNEAQ (reference sequence). CDR3 size: 16 residues. The CDR3 DNA reads as TGTGCCAGCAGCTTAGCTTACCGGGACAGAGAGGATGGCTACACCTTC. It is translated as CASSLAYRDREDGYTF.